Below are 4 T cell receptor beta chains sequenced from a single sample in a study of T-cell reconstitution after alpha-beta-depleted transplantation in children. Preparation of the TCRbeta library was carried out with unique molecular identifiers. TCRdb reprocessed the PCR reads with MiXCR, giving one entry per CDR3 protein. The sample includes 380,000 or so distinct CDR3 sequences, about an eighth of them seen just once. This specimen consisted of PBMCs, obtained from the stem cell graft. The receptors derive from a human donor who donated a stem cell graft to a child with Fanconi anemia.

This rearrangement joins TRBV4-3 to TRBJ1-4; the D is unclear. This CDR3 region has 13 residues. Trimming stripped 2 bases from V and 9 bases from J, with 10 bases between. Germline V CDR1 and CDR2: LGHNA, YSLEER. CDR3: CASSQLEMQKLFF. CDR3 in DNA: TGCGCCAGCAGCCAATTAGAGATGCAAAAACTGTTTTTT.

The CDR3 DNA sequence: TGCAGTGCTAGAGCGTTGAGCGGGATCGTTAATGAGCAGTTCTTC. Translation gives CSARALSGIVNEQFF. The chain carries TRBV20-1 and TRBJ2-1; 7 bases match TRBD2. The CDR3 totals 15 residues. V lost 1 base to trimming and J lost 7 bases; unmatched junction nucleotides: 10. CDR1 DFQATT and CDR2 SNEGSKA come from the germline V gene (reference sequence).

This clonotype was seen many times. This chain connects TRBV5-1 to TRBJ2-3, with 10 positions matching TRBD2. With V trimmed by 0 bases and J by 6 bases, 7 bases remained unmatched. CDR3 length: 16 amino acids. Germline V gene data show CDR1 as SGHRS and CDR2 as YFSETQ. The CDR3 loop is CASSLGAGGSADTQYF. CDR3 nucleotides: TGCGCCAGCAGCTTGGGAGCGGGAGGGTCGGCTGATACGCAGTATTTT. Full variable domain (rest looked up from reference TRBV5-1 and TRBJ2-3): KAGVTQTPRYLIKTRGQQVTLSCSPISGHRSVSWYQQTPGQGLQFLFEYFSETQRNKGNFPGRFSGRQFSNSRSEMNVSTLELGDSALYLCASSLGAGGSADTQYFGPGTRLTVL.

This clonotype is a singleton in its sample. The genes are TRBV7-2 and TRBJ2-2, with D possibly TRBD1 on 6 matching bases. Trimming took off 6 bases at V and 3 bases at J, with 11 bases between the two ends. The CDR3 has 14 residues. Germline assignment: CDR1 SGHTA and CDR2 FQGNSA. The CDR3 sequence is CASSLQGHTGELFF. The CDR3 region has the DNA TGTGCCAGCAGTCTACAGGGACACACCGGGGAGCTGTTTTTT.